The 19 T cell receptor beta chains in this list originate from one sample, sequenced in a study of T cell responses to AZD1222 COVID-19 vaccine. Assay: immunoSEQ multiplex PCR; the TCRdb copy retains only in-frame clones and omits some. The sample yields roughly 140,000 clones, more than 70% seen once. The specimen was peripheral blood, collected on day 0 of AZD1222 vaccination. The receptor source for this set is an adult in good health.

The gene calls are TRBV19 and TRBJ1-2, with a weak D call TRBD1 (6 bases). The CDR3 loop spans 14 amino acids. The V gene's germline CDR1 is LNHDA and CDR2 SQIVND (reference sequence). V lost 7 bases, J lost 2 bases, and 14 bases lay in between. CDR3 DNA: TGTGCCAGTATGAGGCGAGGACAGAACTATGGCTACACCTTC. Residues: CASMRRGQNYGYTF. Based on the CDR3 plus reference TRBV19 and TRBJ1-2, the full variable domain is DGGITQSPKYLFRKEGQNVTLSCEQNLNHDAMYWYRQDPGQGLRLIYYSQIVNDFQKGDIAEGYSVSREKKESFPLTVTSAQKNPTAFYLCASMRRGQNYGYTFGSGTRLTVV.

This clone was detected many times. The chain combines TRBV19 with TRBJ2-7; tentative D call: TRBD1 (6 bases). Germline CDR1 LNHDA, CDR2 SQIVND (reference sequence). This CDR3 has 14 amino acids. In nucleotides, the CDR3 is TGTGCTACATCCAAGGGCAGGGGTACCTACGAGCAGTACTTC. Translated: CATSKGRGTYEQYF.

This clone was seen a single time. V is TRBV18 and J is TRBJ2-3; D perhaps matches TRBD1 (5 bases). The length of the CDR3 is 13 residues. Between the trimmed V and J ends, which lost 2 bases and 4 bases, there was a span of 7 bases. Looked up from germline, CDR1 is KGHSH and CDR2 is LQKENI. CDR3 loop: CASSPVGADTQYF. As DNA, the CDR3 is TGTGCCAGCTCACCAGTAGGGGCAGATACGCAGTATTTT.

The chain employs TRBV7-9 and TRBJ2-1, with 11 bases aligning to TRBD2. The CDR3 spans 14 residues. Trimming cost V 8 bases and J 6 bases; bases outside gene matches: 6. Looked up from germline, CDR1 is SEHNR and CDR2 is FQNEAQ (reference sequence). The CDR3 bases are TGTGCCAGCTCCTCCGGGACTAGCGGCAATGAGCAGTTCTTC. Amino acid sequence: CASSSGTSGNEQFF.

The V gene is TRBV3-1 (or the pseudogene TRBV3-2), the J gene TRBJ2-1, with unresolved D. CDR1 and CDR2 (germline): LGHDT, YNNKEL (reference sequence). The V end lost 4 bases, the J end lost 5 bases, and 12 bases lay between the germline ends. The CDR3 is 14 residues long. CDR3: CASSLDQTNNEQFF. DNA of the CDR3: TGTGCCAGCAGCCTCGACCAAACCAACAATGAGCAGTTCTTC.

The CDR3 protein is CASSQDLRTGGDYEQYF. CDR3 sequence (DNA): TGTGCCAGCAGCCAAGACCTAAGGACAGGGGGAGACTACGAGCAGTACTTC. The V call is TRBV3-1 (or the pseudogene TRBV3-2), the J call TRBJ2-7; 10 bases are shared with TRBD1. The J segment lost 3 bases and the V segment lost 0 bases, leaving 8 bases of the junction unmatched. Germline CDR1 LGHDT, CDR2 YNNKEL (reference sequence). This CDR3 has 17 amino acids.

This clone was observed once. The CDR3 DNA reads TGTGCCAGCAGCTTAGCGTGGGGGTACGGGGCCAACGTCCTGACTTTC. Translated: CASSLAWGYGANVLTF. This rearrangement joins TRBV7-2 to TRBJ2-6; the D call may be TRBD1 or TRBD2 (5 bases each). Trimming shortened V by 0 bases and J by 4 bases, and 10 bases separated the two germline ends. Germline lookup yields CDR1 SGHTA and CDR2 FQGNSA. CDR3 length: 16 residues. The variable domain in full, completed from reference TRBV7-2 and TRBJ2-6, reads GAGVSQSPSNKVTEKGKDVELRCDPISGHTALYWYRQSLGQGLEFLIYFQGNSAPDKSGLPSDRFSAERTGGSVSTLTIQRTQQEDSAVYLCASSLAWGYGANVLTFGAGSRLTVL.

The V and J genes are TRBV9 and TRBJ2-6, with TRBD1 matching over 8 bases. The CDR3 totals 20 residues. Trimming at V came to 0 bases and at J to 0 bases, leaving 11 bases not matched to a gene. Germline assignment: CDR1 SGDLS and CDR2 YYNGEE. The CDR3 sequence: CASSVGTGSSPYSGANVLTF. In DNA form, the CDR3 reads TGTGCCAGCAGCGTAGGGACAGGGTCTTCTCCTTACTCTGGGGCCAACGTCCTGACTTTC.

This rearrangement joins TRBV5-4 to TRBJ2-3, with 9 positions matching TRBD2. V lost 4 bases and J lost 4; bases outside the gene matches: 7. The CDR3 is 15 residues long. CDR1 is SGHNT and CDR2 is YYREEE in the germline V gene (reference sequence). CDR3 bases: TGTGCCAGCAGCAGAGCGGGGGGTCTTGCAGATACGCAGTATTTT. Protein sequence: CASSRAGGLADTQYF.

The chain carries TRBV6-6 and TRBJ2-4; D is undetermined. The germline CDR1 and CDR2 sequences are MNHNY and SVGAGI (reference sequence). V was clipped by 5 bases and J by 8 bases, with 19 bases between them. This CDR3 is built from 15 residues. The CDR3 region is CASSLRTPYQDIQYF. Written as DNA, the CDR3 is TGTGCCAGCAGTCTCCGGACCCCCTATCAGGACATTCAGTACTTC.

The chain links TRBV5-5 to TRBJ1-2; TRBD1 aligns across 7 bases. Germline V gene lookup returns CDR1 SGHKS and CDR2 YYEKEE (reference sequence). The J segment lost 2 bases and the V segment lost 4 bases, leaving 8 bases of the junction unmatched. This CDR3 is 15 amino acids long. CDR3 nucleotide sequence: TGTGCCAGCAGCACCCCGGGACAGCCCAACTATGGCTACACCTTC. It encodes CASSTPGQPNYGYTF. Looking up the rest from reference TRBV5-5 and TRBJ1-2 gives the full variable domain: DAGVTQSPTHLIKTRGQQVTLRCSPISGHKSVSWYQQVLGQGPQFIFQYYEKEERGRGNFPDRFSARQFPNYSSELNVNALLLGDSALYLCASSTPGQPNYGYTFGSGTRLTVV.

This clone has a count of ten or more. The chain recombines TRBV7-9 with TRBJ1-6; TRBD1 might be the D (6 bases). Looked up from germline, CDR1 is SEHNR and CDR2 is FQNEAQ (reference sequence). Deletions cut 9 bases from V and 2 bases from J, with 11 bases between. The CDR3 totals 14 residues. In DNA, the CDR3 is TGTGCCAGTCTGCCAGGGGCCTATAATTCACCCCTCCACTTT. Amino acids: CASLPGAYNSPLHF. Full variable domain (missing parts from reference TRBV7-9 and TRBJ1-6): DTGVSQNPRHKITKRGQNVTFRCDPISEHNRLYWYRQTLGQGPEFLTYFQNEAQLEKSRLLSDRFSAERPKGSFSTLEIQRTEQGDSAMYLCASLPGAYNSPLHFGNGTRLTVT.

The rearrangement uses TRBV15 and TRBJ2-7; D gene unclear. CDR3 length: 15 amino acids. Germline loops: CDR1 LNHNV, CDR2 YYDKDF (reference sequence). V dropped 0 bases and J dropped 0 bases, with 9 bases sitting between them. The CDR3: CATSRDRQPSYEQYF. In DNA form, the CDR3 reads TGTGCCACCAGCAGAGATAGGCAGCCCTCCTACGAGCAGTACTTC.

The chain uses TRBV7-2 and TRBJ2-3, with a weak D call TRBD2 (5 bases). The CDR3 length is 15 residues. Germline V CDR1 and CDR2: SGHTA, FQGNSA. Trimming took off 0 bases at V and 8 bases at J, with 15 bases between the two ends. The CDR3 here is CASSLARGLPGTQYF. As DNA, the CDR3 is TGTGCCAGCAGCTTAGCGCGAGGACTTCCTGGTACGCAGTATTTT.

The chain combines TRBV7-2 with TRBJ1-2, with a weak D call TRBD1 (5 bases). Trimming shortened V by 5 bases and J by 6 bases, and 16 bases separated the two germline ends. Germline V gene sequence: CDR1 SGHTA, CDR2 FQGNSA. The CDR3 totals 14 residues. CDR3 nucleotide sequence: TGTGCCAGCAGCCCCCGTGAGGGACGGGATGGCTACACCTTC. Its translation is CASSPREGRDGYTF.

The chain carries TRBV5-6 and TRBJ1-3; no clear D. Trimming cost V 4 bases and J 2 bases, with 22 bases left between them. The CDR3 has 18 amino acids. The germline V gene encodes CDR1 SGHDT and CDR2 YYEEEE. The CDR3 reads CASSVEWGSPSPGNTIYF. In DNA, the CDR3 is TGTGCCAGCAGCGTCGAATGGGGTAGCCCTTCGCCTGGAAACACCATATATTTT.

V gene TRBV5-1 combines with J gene TRBJ2-7; TRBD2 matches 11 bases. The CDR3 sequence is 15 residues long. Germline loops: CDR1 SGHRS, CDR2 YFSETQ. The junction had 5 bases not matched to a gene; V was cut back by 0 bases and J by 6 bases. The DNA for the CDR3 is TGCGCCAGCAGCTTGGAGGCTAGCGGGGGGCGCGAGCAGTACTTC. It specifies CASSLEASGGREQYF.

This chain joins TRBV27 and TRBJ1-2; D may be TRBD1 (5 bases). The CDR3 contains 12 residues. CDR1 is MNHEY and CDR2 is SMNVEV in the germline V gene (reference sequence). V was cut by 5 bases and J by 5 bases, with 9 bases left in between. In DNA, the CDR3 is TGTGCCAGCAGTGGCGCAGGGTATGGCTACACCTTC. The encoded protein is CASSGAGYGYTF.

The V gene is TRBV6-2 or TRBV6-3, the J gene TRBJ2-7; TRBD1 matches 7 bases. CDR3 length: 16 amino acids. Germline CDR1 is MNHEY and CDR2 is SVGEGT. The ends lost 2 bases at V and 3 bases at J; junction bases unmatched: 10. CDR3 in amino acids: CASSYTRTGFRYEQYF. The CDR3 region has the DNA TGTGCCAGCAGTTACACCCGGACAGGTTTCCGCTACGAGCAGTACTTC.